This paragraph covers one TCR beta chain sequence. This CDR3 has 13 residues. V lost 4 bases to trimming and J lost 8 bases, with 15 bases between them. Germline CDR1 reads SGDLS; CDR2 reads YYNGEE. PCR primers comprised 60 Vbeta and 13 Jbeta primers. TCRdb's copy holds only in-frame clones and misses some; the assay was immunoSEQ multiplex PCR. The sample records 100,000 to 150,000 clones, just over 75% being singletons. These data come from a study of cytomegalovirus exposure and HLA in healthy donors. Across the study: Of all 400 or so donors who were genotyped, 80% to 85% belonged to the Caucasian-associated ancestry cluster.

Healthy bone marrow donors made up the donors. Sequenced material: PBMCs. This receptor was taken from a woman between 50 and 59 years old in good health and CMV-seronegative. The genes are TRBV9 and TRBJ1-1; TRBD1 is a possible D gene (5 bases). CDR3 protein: CASSSRGRAEAFF. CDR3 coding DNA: TGTGCCAGCAGCTCCCGGGGGAGGGCCGAAGCTTTCTTT.